These 30 T cell receptor beta chains were sequenced from one sample in a study of early T cells in non-severe SARS-CoV-2 infection. TCRdb fed the 5' RACE reads into MiXCR, producing one record per CDR3 protein. The sample lists 60,000 to 70,000 distinct CDR3 sequences, 5.9% occurring once. Sequences were derived from whole blood, sampled at baseline. The receptors originated from an adult who was a healthcare worker with PCR-confirmed SARS-CoV-2 infection or an uninfected control (not recorded which).

V gene TRBV5-1 combines with J gene TRBJ2-3, with D perhaps TRBD2 (6 bases). This CDR3 region has 12 residues. Trimming took off 6 bases at V and 6 bases at J, with 11 bases between the two ends. Germline V gives CDR1 SGHRS, CDR2 YFSETQ. CDR3 sequence: CASIDAGDTQYF. The CDR3, as DNA: TGCGCCAGCATTGATGCGGGGGATACGCAGTATTTT.

The sample holds many counts of this clonotype. The chain uses TRBV18 and TRBJ2-7, with 11 bases that match TRBD2. Germline V gene sequence: CDR1 KGHSH, CDR2 LQKENI. CDR3 length: 14 residues. V trimming: 6 bases; J trimming: 6 bases; junction bases outside the gene matches: 7. The CDR3 here is CASSLLAGEGEQYF. CDR3 in DNA: TGTGCCAGCTCCCTACTAGCGGGAGAAGGCGAGCAGTACTTC.

This clonotype was observed a handful of times. The chain recombines TRBV6-2 or TRBV6-3 with TRBJ1-5, with TRBD1 as a possible D gene (5 bases). Deletions cut 5 bases from V and 0 bases from J, with 8 bases between. Germline V gene data show CDR1 as MNHEY and CDR2 as SVGEGT. The CDR3 covers 14 residues. For the CDR3, the DNA is TGTGCCAGCAGTCTCAGGGATAGCAATCAGCCCCAGCATTTT. Encoded protein: CASSLRDSNQPQHF.

This clonotype was recorded many times. The genes are TRBV10-3 and TRBJ1-5; TRBD1 might be the D (5 bases). Germline values: CDR1 ENHRY, CDR2 SYGVKD. The CDR3 loop spans 17 amino acids. V lost 7 bases to trimming and J lost 2 bases, with 21 bases between them. The CDR3 is CAITPRGPMFGNQPQHF. Written as DNA, the CDR3 is TGTGCCATCACTCCGAGGGGTCCTATGTTTGGCAATCAGCCCCAGCATTTT.

For the CDR3, the DNA is TGTGCCAGCAGCTTGGAGGGGGAGACCCAGTACTTC. This codes for CASSLEGETQYF. The V call is TRBV5-4, the J call TRBJ2-5, with D possibly TRBD1 on 5 matching bases. Germline V gene sequence: CDR1 SGHNT, CDR2 YYREEE (reference sequence). Between the trimmed V and J ends, which lost 0 bases and 5 bases, there was a span of 5 bases. CDR3 size: 12 residues.

This clonotype was picked up a small number of times. The gene calls are TRBV28 and TRBJ1-4, with D unresolved. The germline gives CDR1 MDHEN, CDR2 SYDVKM. V lost 6 bases to trimming and J lost 0 bases, with 11 bases between them. This CDR3 has 15 amino acids. CDR3 loop: CASSPGGATNEKLFF. CDR3 bases: TGTGCCAGCAGCCCCGGCGGGGCAACTAATGAAAAACTGTTTTTT.

Many counts were recorded for this clonotype. The chain employs TRBV6-1 and TRBJ1-5; D perhaps matches TRBD1 (6 bases). Between the trimmed V and J ends, which lost 2 bases and 6 bases, there was a span of 11 bases. Germline loops: CDR1 MNHNS, CDR2 SASEGT. The CDR3 has 14 residues. For the CDR3, the DNA is TGTGCCAGCAGTGAAAGCGGGGGCGCTCAGCCCCAGCATTTT. Protein sequence: CASSESGGAQPQHF.

This clonotype was counted many times. The chain has TRBV7-9 and TRBJ2-1; 7 nucleotides line up with TRBD2. The CDR3 is 18 amino acids. The germline CDR1 and CDR2 sequences are SEHNR and FQNEAQ (reference sequence). Trimming at V came to 0 bases and at J to 1 base, leaving 9 bases not matched to a gene. The CDR3 region has the DNA TGTGCCAGCAGCTTAGCGGGTTATAGCGGGCCGTCCTACAATGAGCAGTTCTTC. Residues: CASSLAGYSGPSYNEQFF. The full variable domain, in which reference TRBV7-9 and TRBJ2-1 provide the parts outside the CDR3, is DTGVSQNPRHKITKRGQNVTFRCDPISEHNRLYWYRQTLGQGPEFLTYFQNEAQLEKSRLLSDRFSAERPKGSFSTLEIQRTEQGDSAMYLCASSLAGYSGPSYNEQFFGPGTRLTVL.

This clonotype has ten or more counts. J is TRBJ1-5 and V is TRBV20-1; TRBD1 agrees at 9 bases. Per germline, CDR1 DFQATT and CDR2 SNEGSKA (reference sequence). The V segment lost 6 bases and the J segment 1 base; nucleotides outside the gene matches: 28. This CDR3 is built from 22 residues. In DNA form, the CDR3 reads TGCAGTGCCGCAAAGCCACCCAGTTTCTACAGGGGGCAGCTGGGGAGCAATCAGCCCCAGCATTTT. It translates to CSAAKPPSFYRGQLGSNQPQHF.

This clonotype was counted many times. V gene TRBV7-2 combines with J gene TRBJ2-1; D possibly corresponds to TRBD1 (5 bases). The V gene's germline CDR1 is SGHTA and CDR2 FQGNSA. The CDR3 is 17 amino acids. Trimming took 6 bases from V and 2 from J, leaving 20 bases between them. CDR3 bases: TGTGCCAGCAGTACTTCATGGGGCAGGCGCACCTACAATGAGCAGTTCTTC. Its protein product is CASSTSWGRRTYNEQFF.

The chain carries TRBV9 and TRBJ2-7; D call uncertain. Per germline, CDR1 SGDLS and CDR2 YYNGEE. This CDR3 is built from 14 residues. V lost 0 bases and J 3 bases, leaving 10 bases between the germline ends. CDR3 amino acids: CASSVGPRYYEQYF. Written as DNA, the CDR3 is TGTGCCAGCAGCGTAGGACCACGATACTACGAGCAGTACTTC.

Many counts were recorded for this clonotype. The chain couples TRBV20-1 to TRBJ1-1, with no clear D. The V gene lost 0 bases and the J gene lost 4 bases, with 12 bases spanning the gap. In germline, CDR1 is DFQATT, CDR2 SNEGSKA (reference sequence). The CDR3 contains 14 residues. CDR3 sequence: CSARDLEAATEAFF. The CDR3 DNA follows: TGCAGTGCTAGAGATCTGGAGGCGGCCACTGAAGCTTTCTTT.

This clonotype was counted many times. The V call is TRBV4-3, the J call TRBJ2-1; D may be TRBD1 or TRBD2 (5 bases each). The CDR3 is 18 residues long. Per the germline V gene, CDR1 is LGHNA and CDR2 is YSLEER. Trimming stripped 0 bases from V and 6 bases from J, with 21 bases between. CDR3 loop: CASSQEVGAIGPFNEQFF. The CDR3 DNA follows: TGCGCCAGCAGCCAAGAGGTCGGGGCTATAGGGCCGTTCAATGAGCAGTTCTTC.

The sample holds many counts of this clonotype. J is TRBJ1-1 and V is TRBV4-1, with 9 bases lining up with TRBD1. The junction had 13 bases not matched to a gene; V was cut back by 3 bases and J by 11 bases. CDR1 and CDR2 (germline): MGHRA, YSYEKL. This CDR3 spans 15 amino acids. DNA for the CDR3: TGCGCCAGCAGCCACCTATCACATGGACAGGGGCCTGCTTTCTTT. This encodes CASSHLSHGQGPAFF.

This clonotype was found many times. The chain links TRBV28 to TRBJ2-7; 7 bases map to TRBD1. This CDR3 spans 15 amino acids. Germline trimming cut 3 bases from V and 0 bases from J; bases unmatched to any gene: 5. Per germline, CDR1 MDHEN and CDR2 SYDVKM. Here the CDR3 reads CASSFLRDSSYEQYF. CDR3 nucleotide sequence: TGTGCCAGCAGTTTTCTTCGGGACAGCTCCTACGAGCAGTACTTC.

This clonotype has ten or more counts. This rearrangement joins TRBV28 to TRBJ1-4; D not resolved. CDR3 length: 14 residues. Per germline, CDR1 MDHEN and CDR2 SYDVKM. V was trimmed by 2 bases and J by 0 bases, leaving 4 bases between them. DNA for the CDR3: TGTGCCAGCAGTTTAAGGGCAACTAATGAAAAACTGTTTTTT. It is translated as CASSLRATNEKLFF.

This clonotype was counted at least ten times. The rearrangement links TRBV20-1 to TRBJ1-4; tentatively, D is TRBD1 (5 bases). Per germline, CDR1 DFQATT and CDR2 SNEGSKA (reference sequence). The CDR3 totals 14 residues. V gave up 1 base and J gave up 3 bases, with 9 bases separating them. CDR3: CSARAEGANEKLFF. As DNA, the CDR3 is TGCAGTGCTAGAGCTGAAGGGGCTAATGAAAAACTGTTTTTT.

This clonotype was seen repeatedly, ten times or more. This chain connects TRBV29-1 to TRBJ2-1; 10 nucleotides match TRBD2. J was trimmed by 6 bases and V by 6 bases; bases with no gene match: 14. The CDR3 runs to 16 residues. CDR1 and CDR2 (germline): SQVTM, ANQGSEA. Here the CDR3 DNA reads TGCAGCGTCCAGGGGGCAGGTCCTAGCGGGAGCAATGAGCAGTTCTTC. Protein: CSVQGAGPSGSNEQFF.

The sample holds a few counts of this clonotype. This chain links TRBV10-3 with TRBJ1-2, with 8 bases that match TRBD1. The J segment lost 7 bases and the V segment lost 2 bases, leaving 15 bases of the junction unmatched. Germline V gene data show CDR1 as ENHRY and CDR2 as SYGVKD. The CDR3 has 17 amino acids. For the CDR3, the DNA is TGTGCCATCAGTGAGACTCAAGGACAGGGTGAGGCTCGTGGCTACACCTTC. It is translated as CAISETQGQGEARGYTF.

This clonotype turned up a few times. The rearrangement uses TRBV4-3 and TRBJ1-5; weak D call: TRBD1 (6 bases). CDR1 LGHNA and CDR2 YSLEER come from the germline V gene. The CDR3 is 14 amino acids. Deletions cut 3 bases from V and 6 bases from J, with 12 bases between. The CDR3 DNA reads as TGCGCCAGCAGCCAGTCCCAGGGGAGTCAGCCCCAGCATTTT. The encoded protein is CASSQSQGSQPQHF.

The table lists this clonotype with many counts. The chain links TRBV9 to TRBJ1-2; D perhaps matches TRBD1 (5 bases). V shed 2 bases and J shed 3 bases, with 17 bases lying between them. Germline assignment: CDR1 SGDLS and CDR2 YYNGEE. The CDR3 loop spans 16 amino acids. The CDR3 protein is CASSVRGDRDHYGYTF. For the CDR3, the DNA is TGTGCCAGCAGCGTCCGAGGGGACCGTGACCACTATGGCTACACCTTC.

At least ten counts were recorded for this clonotype. The chain links TRBV9 to TRBJ2-3, with TRBD2 identical over 12 bases. The CDR3 totals 17 residues. After removal of 4 bases from V and 3 bases from J, the junction contained 9 bases not matched to a gene. Per germline, CDR1 SGDLS and CDR2 YYNGEE. CDR3 bases: TGTGCCAGCAGCCCCTCTCCAGGGACTAGCGGGACAGATACGCAGTATTTT. Translating gives CASSPSPGTSGTDTQYF.

This clonotype showed up many times. The chain employs TRBV5-6 and TRBJ1-2; perhaps TRBD1 as D (5 bases). This CDR3 contains 14 residues. Per germline, CDR1 SGHDT and CDR2 YYEEEE. Trimming left V 0 bases short and J 9 bases short, with 15 bases between. The CDR3: CASSLEGLLSRYTF. CDR3 DNA sequence: TGTGCCAGCAGCTTGGAGGGGTTGCTGTCTCGCTACACCTTC.

This chain connects TRBV28 to TRBJ2-1; weak D call: TRBD1 (5 bases). With 5 bases removed from V and 7 bases from J, the gap between germline ends came to 12 bases. The CDR3 sequence is 13 residues long. In germline, CDR1 is MDHEN, CDR2 SYDVKM. This CDR3 reads CASSPRRGNEQFF. CDR3 coding DNA: TGTGCCAGCAGTCCCCGAAGGGGTAATGAGCAGTTCTTC.

The chain combines TRBV28 with TRBJ2-3, with TRBD2 matching 9 bases. CDR1 is MDHEN, CDR2 SYDVKM, per germline. The CDR3 has 18 amino acids. V lost 5 bases, J lost 0 bases, and 12 bases stayed unmatched. Here the CDR3 DNA reads TGTGCCAGCAGTCCTCCGGGACTAGCAGGTACTAGCACAGATACGCAGTATTTT. This gives the protein CASSPPGLAGTSTDTQYF.

This clonotype was seen repeatedly, ten times or more. The chain combines TRBV29-1 with TRBJ2-1; a weak D match, TRBD1 (6 bases). Trimming removed 7 bases from V and 8 bases from J, with 21 bases in between. Per germline, CDR1 SQVTM and CDR2 ANQGSEA. CDR3 length: 14 residues. DNA for the CDR3: TGCAGCGGGGACATCGGAATCCTTATGGATGAGCAGTTCTTC. This sequence encodes CSGDIGILMDEQFF.

The rearrangement joins TRBV6-2 or TRBV6-3 to TRBJ2-7; tentatively, D is TRBD2 (6 bases). Trimming cost V 7 bases and J 5 bases, with 15 bases left between them. The CDR3 loop spans 13 amino acids. Germline lookup yields CDR1 MNHEY and CDR2 SVGEGT. In DNA form, the CDR3 reads TGTGCCAGCACCCGGGGGAGAGGCGACGAGCAGTACTTC. Encoded protein: CASTRGRGDEQYF.

The sample holds a few counts of this clonotype. The chain has TRBV7-2 and TRBJ2-3, with 9 bases lining up with TRBD2. CDR1 is SGHTA, CDR2 FQGNSA, per germline. This CDR3 contains 16 residues. V lost 1 base to trimming and J lost 8 bases; unmatched junction nucleotides: 10. CDR3 in DNA: TGTGCCAGCAGCTTAGGCGAAGCGGGAGGTGGGAGTACGCAGTATTTT. Amino acid sequence: CASSLGEAGGGSTQYF.

This clonotype has just a few counts. The chain has TRBV12-3 or TRBV12-4 and TRBJ1-5, with D tentatively TRBD1 (6 bases). The ends were cut back, 6 bases at V and 6 bases at J, with 18 bases in the middle. CDR3 length equals 15 residues. CDR3 sequence (DNA): TGTGCCAGCAGCCGGGGTGGGGGCCGTATTCAGCCCCAGCATTTT. Its protein is CASSRGGGRIQPQHF.

The rearrangement links TRBV29-1 to TRBJ1-1; maybe TRBD1 (6 bases). The V gene's germline CDR1 is SQVTM and CDR2 ANQGSEA. V lost 7 bases to trimming and J lost 1 base, with 10 bases between them. The CDR3 is made up of 12 amino acids. CDR3: CSARTANTEAFF. DNA for the CDR3: TGCAGCGCTAGGACAGCGAACACTGAAGCTTTCTTT.